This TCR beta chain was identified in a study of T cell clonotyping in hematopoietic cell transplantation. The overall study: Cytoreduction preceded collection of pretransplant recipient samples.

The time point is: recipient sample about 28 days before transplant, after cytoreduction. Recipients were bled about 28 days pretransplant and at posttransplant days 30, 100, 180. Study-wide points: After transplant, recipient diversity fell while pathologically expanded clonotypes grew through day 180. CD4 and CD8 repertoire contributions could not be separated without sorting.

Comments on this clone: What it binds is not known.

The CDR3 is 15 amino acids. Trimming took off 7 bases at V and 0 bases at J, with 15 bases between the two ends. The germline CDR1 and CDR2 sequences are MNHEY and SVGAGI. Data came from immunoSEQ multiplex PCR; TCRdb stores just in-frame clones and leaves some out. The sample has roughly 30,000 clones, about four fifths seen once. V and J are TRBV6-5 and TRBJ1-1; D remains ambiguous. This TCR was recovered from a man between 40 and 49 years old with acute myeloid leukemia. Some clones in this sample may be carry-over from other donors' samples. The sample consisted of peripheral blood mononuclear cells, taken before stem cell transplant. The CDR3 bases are TGTGCCAGCACCACCCCCCGGCTAATGAACACTGAAGCTTTCTTT. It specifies CASTTPRLMNTEAFF.